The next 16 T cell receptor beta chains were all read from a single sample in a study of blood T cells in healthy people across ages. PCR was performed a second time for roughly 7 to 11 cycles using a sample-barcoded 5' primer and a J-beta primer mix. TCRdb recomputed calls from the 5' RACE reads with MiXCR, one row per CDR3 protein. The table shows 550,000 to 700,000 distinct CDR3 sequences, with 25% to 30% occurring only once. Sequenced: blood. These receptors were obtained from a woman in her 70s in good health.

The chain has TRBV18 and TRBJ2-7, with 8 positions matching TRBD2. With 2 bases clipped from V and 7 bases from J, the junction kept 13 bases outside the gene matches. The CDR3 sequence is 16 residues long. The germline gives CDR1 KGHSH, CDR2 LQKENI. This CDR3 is CASSPRGSGATREQYF. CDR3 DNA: TGTGCCAGCTCACCAAGAGGTAGCGGGGCGACCCGGGAGCAGTACTTC.

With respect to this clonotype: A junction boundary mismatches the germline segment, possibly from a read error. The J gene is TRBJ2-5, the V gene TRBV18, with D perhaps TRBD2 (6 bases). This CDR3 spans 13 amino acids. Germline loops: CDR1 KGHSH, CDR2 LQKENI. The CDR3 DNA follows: TGTGCCAGCTCCCCGCCTAGCGAAGAAACCCAGTACTTC. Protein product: CASSPPSEETQYF.

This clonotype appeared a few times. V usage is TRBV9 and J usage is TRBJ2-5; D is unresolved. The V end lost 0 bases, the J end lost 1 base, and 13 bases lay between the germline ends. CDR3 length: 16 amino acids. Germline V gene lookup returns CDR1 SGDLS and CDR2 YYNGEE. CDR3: CASSVGYTAPQETQYF. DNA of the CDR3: TGTGCCAGCAGCGTAGGGTACACAGCCCCCCAAGAGACCCAGTACTTC.

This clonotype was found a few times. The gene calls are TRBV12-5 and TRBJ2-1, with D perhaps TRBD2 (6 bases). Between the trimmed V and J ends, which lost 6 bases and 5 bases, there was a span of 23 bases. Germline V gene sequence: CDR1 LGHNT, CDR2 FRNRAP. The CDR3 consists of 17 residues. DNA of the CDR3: TGTGCTAGTGGGCTTGGGATGATGGCGGGGAGACACAATGAGCAGTTCTTC. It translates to CASGLGMMAGRHNEQFF.

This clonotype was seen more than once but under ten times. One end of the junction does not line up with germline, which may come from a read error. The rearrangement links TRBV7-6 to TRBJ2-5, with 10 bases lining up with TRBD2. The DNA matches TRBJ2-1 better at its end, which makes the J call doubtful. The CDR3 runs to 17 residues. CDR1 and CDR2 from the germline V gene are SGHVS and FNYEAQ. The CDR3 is CASSLKAELAGLNGQFF. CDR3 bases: TGTGCCAGCAGCTTAAAGGCGGAACTAGCGGGGCTGAATGGGCAGTTCTTC.

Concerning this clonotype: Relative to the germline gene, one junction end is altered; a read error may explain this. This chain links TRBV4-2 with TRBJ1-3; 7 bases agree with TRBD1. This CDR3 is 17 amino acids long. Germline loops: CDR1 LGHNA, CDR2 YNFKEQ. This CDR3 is CASSQSGGRFSGNTMYF. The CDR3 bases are TGTGCCAGCAGCCAATCAGGGGGGAGGTTCTCTGGAAACACCATGTATTTT.

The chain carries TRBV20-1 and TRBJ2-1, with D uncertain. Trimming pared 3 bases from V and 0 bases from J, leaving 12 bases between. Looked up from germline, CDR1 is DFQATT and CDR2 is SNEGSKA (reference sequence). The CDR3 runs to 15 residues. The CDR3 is CSARVGGNSYNEQFF. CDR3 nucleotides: TGCAGTGCTAGGGTAGGCGGAAACTCCTACAATGAGCAGTTCTTC.

The CDR3 coding sequence is TGCAGCGTTAGGGCCCCCAGCGGGGGGACGAATGAGCAGTTCTTC. It translates to CSVRAPSGGTNEQFF. The V and J genes are TRBV29-1 and TRBJ2-5, with 9 bases matching TRBD2. The end of the DNA aligns better with TRBJ2-1, so the J call may be wrong. This CDR3 contains 15 residues. Germline V gene data show CDR1 as SQVTM and CDR2 as ANQGSEA.

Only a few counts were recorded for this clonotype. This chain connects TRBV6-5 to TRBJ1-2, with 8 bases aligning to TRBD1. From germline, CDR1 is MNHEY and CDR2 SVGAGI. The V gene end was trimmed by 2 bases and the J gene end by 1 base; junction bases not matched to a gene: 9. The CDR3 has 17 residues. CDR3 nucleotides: TGTGCCAGCAGTTACGCGGGACAGGCGCCGATTAACTATGGCTACACCTTC. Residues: CASSYAGQAPINYGYTF.

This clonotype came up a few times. The chain's CDR3 is CASSGTTGMRELFF. The CDR3 DNA sequence: TGCGCCAGCAGCGGTACGACAGGGATGAGGGAGCTGTTTTTT. The V gene is TRBV5-1, the J gene TRBJ2-2; 7 bases fit TRBD1. Trimming at V came to 4 bases and at J to 9 bases, leaving 9 bases not matched to a gene. Germline V lookup: CDR1 SGHRS, CDR2 YFSETQ. The CDR3 contains 14 residues.

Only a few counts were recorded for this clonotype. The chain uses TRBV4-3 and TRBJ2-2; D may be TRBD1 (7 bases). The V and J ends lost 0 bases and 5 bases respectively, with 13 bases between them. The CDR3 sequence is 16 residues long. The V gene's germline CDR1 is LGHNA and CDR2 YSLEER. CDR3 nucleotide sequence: TGCGCCAGCAGCCAAGACCCCCAGGGGGGAACCGGGGAGCTGTTTTTT. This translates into CASSQDPQGGTGELFF.

In DNA form, the CDR3 reads TGCAGTGCTAGCGGGTATCGGGGTTATGACGAGCAGTACTTC. Protein: CSASGYRGYDEQYF. This sequence joins TRBV20-1 and TRBJ2-5, with D possibly matching TRBD2 (5 bases). TRBJ2-7 explains the end of the DNA better; the J call may be wrong. The CDR3 has 14 residues. CDR1 and CDR2 (germline): DFQATT, SNEGSKA (reference sequence).

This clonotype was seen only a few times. The CDR3 region has the DNA TGTGCCAGCAGCTCGGGACCCATCCACAAAAACATTCAGTACTTC. Encoded protein: CASSSGPIHKNIQYF. The V call is TRBV5-6, the J call TRBJ2-4; D tentatively reads TRBD1 or TRBD2 (5 bases each). There are 15 residues in the CDR3. V was cut by 3 bases and J by 3 bases, with 13 bases left in between. Germline V lookup: CDR1 SGHDT, CDR2 YYEEEE.

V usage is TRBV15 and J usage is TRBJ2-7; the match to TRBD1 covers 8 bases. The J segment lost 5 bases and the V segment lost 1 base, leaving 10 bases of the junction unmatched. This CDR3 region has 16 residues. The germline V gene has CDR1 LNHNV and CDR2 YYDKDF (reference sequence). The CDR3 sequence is CATSRGLGQGANEQYF. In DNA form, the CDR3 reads TGTGCCACCAGCAGAGGCCTTGGGCAGGGGGCAAACGAGCAGTACTTC. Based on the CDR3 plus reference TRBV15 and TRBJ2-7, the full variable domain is DAMVIQNPRYQVTQFGKPVTLSCSQTLNHNVMYWYQQKSSQAPKLLFHYYDKDFNNEADTPDNFQSRRPNTSFCFLDIRSPGLGDTAMYLCATSRGLGQGANEQYFGPGTRLTVT.

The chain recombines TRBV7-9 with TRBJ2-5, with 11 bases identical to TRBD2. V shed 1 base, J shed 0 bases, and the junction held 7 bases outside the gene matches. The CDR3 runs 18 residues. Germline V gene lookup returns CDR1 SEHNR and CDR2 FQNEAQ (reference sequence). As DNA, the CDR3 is TGTGCCAGCAGCTTAGGACTAGCGGGGTTCACGTACCAAGAGACCCAGTACTTC. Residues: CASSLGLAGFTYQETQYF. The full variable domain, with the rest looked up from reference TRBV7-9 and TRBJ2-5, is DTGVSQNPRHKITKRGQNVTFRCDPISEHNRLYWYRQTLGQGPEFLTYFQNEAQLEKSRLLSDRFSAERPKGSFSTLEIQRTEQGDSAMYLCASSLGLAGFTYQETQYFGPGTRLLVL.

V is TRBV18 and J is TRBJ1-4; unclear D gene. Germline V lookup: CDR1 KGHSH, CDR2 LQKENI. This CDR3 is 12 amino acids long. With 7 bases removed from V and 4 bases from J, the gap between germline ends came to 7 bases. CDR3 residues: CASFQDNEKLFF. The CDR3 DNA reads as TGTGCCAGCTTTCAAGATAATGAAAAACTGTTTTTT.